The rows below give T cell receptor beta chains drawn from one sample of a study of OX40 agonist ivuxolimab in advanced cancers. Only in-frame clones appear in the TCRdb table, and some are missing; sequencing was by immunoSEQ multiplex PCR. The data contain more than 60,000 clones, 90% to 95% of them singletons. The material was CD4+ or CD8+ T cells sorted from blood, obtained in a trial of the OX40 agonist ivuxolimab. These receptors were obtained from an adult with an advanced solid tumor such as melanoma, head and neck, liver or kidney cancer. CDR3s include the opening cysteine and the closing phenylalanine or tryptophan. D genes are given only for firm matches. Size is stated for part of the rows, as once, few or many counts, or as a class when the clone is expanded.

-	few	TRBV7-9	TRBJ2-7	CASSPVGGLYEQYF	TGTGCCAGCAGCCCGGTGGGCGGACTCTACGAGCAGTACTTC
TRBD2	-	TRBV7-2	TRBJ2-1	CASSQFLAGIYNEQFF	TGTGCCAGCAGCCAATTTTTAGCGGGGATATACAATGAGCAGTTCTTC
-	-	TRBV2	TRBJ1-2	CASSVVEVGYGYTF	TGTGCCAGCAGTGTGGTGGAGGTTGGCTATGGCTACACCTTC
-	few	TRBV5-4	TRBJ1-2	CASSLDGISEGYTF	TGTGCCAGCAGCTTGGATGGCATCTCGGAGGGCTACACCTTC
TRBD2	-	TRBV27	TRBJ2-3	CASRAPGLAGVGDTQYF	TGTGCCAGCAGGGCTCCGGGACTAGCGGGAGTTGGAGATACGCAGTATTTT
-	-	TRBV19	TRBJ2-2	CASSQVPSANTGELFF	TGTGCCAGTAGCCAAGTACCTAGCGCGAACACCGGGGAGCTGTTTTTT
-	once	TRBV30	TRBJ2-7	CAWAQVARPPAGEGYEQYF	TGTGCCTGGGCCCAGGTGGCCAGGCCACCTGCGGGTGAAGGTTACGAGCAGTACTTC
-	-	TRBV5-1	TRBJ2-1	CASSFQASSYNEQFF	TGCGCCAGCAGCTTCCAGGCGTCCTCCTACAATGAGCAGTTCTTC
TRBD2	-	TRBV4-3	TRBJ2-7	CASSRTSGTSYEQYF	TGCGCCAGCAGCCGCACTAGCGGGACGTCCTACGAGCAGTACTTC
TRBD2	-	TRBV9	TRBJ2-3	CASSVGVLASTDTQYF	TGTGCCAGCAGCGTAGGGGTACTAGCGAGCACAGATACGCAGTATTTT
TRBD1	-	TRBV4-3	TRBJ1-5	CASSQRQGQPQHF	TGCGCCAGCAGCCAACGACAGGGTCAGCCCCAGCATTTT
TRBD1	-	TRBV4-3	TRBJ1-1	CASSQGRTGNTEAFF	TGCGCCAGCAGCCAAGGGCGGACAGGGAACACTGAAGCTTTCTTT
-	-	TRBV6-1	TRBJ2-7	CASSELGAYEQYF	TGTGCCAGCAGTGAACTAGGGGCCTACGAGCAGTACTTC
TRBD1	once	TRBV5-6	TRBJ2-2	CASSMTGGNTGELFF	TGTGCCAGCAGCATGACAGGGGGCAACACCGGGGAGCTGTTTTTT
-	-	TRBV30	TRBJ1-2	CASDDGYTF	TGTGCCTCTGACGATGGCTACACCTTC
TRBD2	-	TRBV28	TRBJ2-7	CASSPLREGSYEQYF	TGTGCCAGCAGCCCCCTGCGGGAGGGCTCCTACGAGCAGTACTTC
-	once	TRBV19	TRBJ1-1	CASTPDPIVEAFF	TGTGCCAGTACCCCGGACCCAATCGTGGAAGCTTTCTTT
-	-	TRBV9	TRBJ2-1	CASSIAGSSYNEQFF	TGTGCCAGCAGCATCGCAGGGAGCTCCTACAATGAGCAGTTCTTC
-	-	TRBV9	TRBJ1-2	CASSAGGRGGYTF	TGTGCCAGCAGCGCCGGGGGCCGAGGTGGCTACACCTTC
-	once	TRBV19	TRBJ1-4	CASGDGNNEKLFF	TGTGCCAGTGGAGATGGGAATAATGAAAAACTGTTTTTT
-	-	TRBV19	TRBJ1-1	CASRTGNTEAFF	TGTGCCAGCCGTACAGGGAACACTGAAGCTTTCTTT
TRBD2	-	TRBV5-6	TRBJ2-1	CASSWDYVSYNEQFF	TGTGCCAGCAGCTGGGACTACGTGTCCTACAATGAGCAGTTCTTC
-	-	TRBV6-5	TRBJ2-7	CASSYSNEQYF	TGTGCCAGCAGTTACTCGAACGAGCAGTACTTC
TRBD1	-	TRBV6-1	TRBJ2-5	CASSEVPGQGFASQYF	TGTGCCAGCAGTGAAGTGCCGGGACAGGGTTTTGCGAGCCAGTACTTC
-	-	TRBV5-1	TRBJ2-1	CASSLGRGGPNYNEQFF	TGCGCCAGCAGCTTGGGCCGAGGGGGGCCCAACTACAATGAGCAGTTCTTC
TRBD1	-	TRBV9	TRBJ2-5	CASSEGQYLSVETQYF	TGTGCCAGCAGCGAGGGACAGTATTTGTCGGTAGAGACCCAGTACTTC
-	-	TRBV5-6	TRBJ1-3	CASSSVMTGRSGNTIYF	TGTGCCAGCAGCTCCGTAATGACAGGTCGCTCTGGAAACACCATATATTTT
-	-	TRBV4-3	TRBJ2-3	CASSQDTDLDTQYF	TGCGCCAGCAGCCAAGATACCGACCTAGATACGCAGTATTTT
-	-	TRBV10-2	TRBJ1-5	CASSEGVGGNQPQHF	TGCGCCAGCAGTGAGGGGGTAGGAGGCAATCAGCCCCAGCATTTT
-	-	TRBV15	TRBJ2-1	CATSRDRGGTFNEQFF	TGTGCCACCAGCAGAGATAGGGGCGGCACGTTCAACGAGCAGTTCTTC
-	-	TRBV6-5	TRBJ1-2	CASRIRVGGTYGYTF	TGTGCCAGCAGAATACGCGTTGGGGGAACCTATGGCTACACCTTC
TRBD1	-	TRBV2	TRBJ2-7	CAGSRDSSYEQYF	TGTGCCGGAAGCCGGGACAGTTCCTACGAGCAGTACTTC
-	-	TRBV28	TRBJ1-5	CASSLFGGNSNQPQHF	TGTGCCAGCAGTTTATTTGGGGGGAATAGCAATCAGCCCCAGCATTTT
-	-	TRBV9	TRBJ2-1	CASSAPKPSGDIYNEQFF	TGTGCCAGCAGCGCCCCAAAGCCGTCGGGAGACATTTACAATGAGCAGTTCTTC
-	-	TRBV27	TRBJ1-2	CASSLIGLPGYTF	TGTGCCAGCAGTCTTATTGGGCTGCCCGGCTACACCTTC
-	-	TRBV9	TRBJ1-3	CASSVGGLSGNTIYF	TGTGCCAGCAGCGTAGGGGGGCTGTCTGGAAACACCATATATTTT
TRBD2	-	TRBV7-8	TRBJ2-1	CASSPKTSGRADNEQFF	TGTGCCAGCAGCCCTAAGACTAGCGGGAGGGCAGACAATGAGCAGTTCTTC
-	once	TRBV27	TRBJ1-5	CASSLQGHQPQHF	TGTGCCAGCAGTTTACAGGGGCATCAGCCCCAGCATTTT
-	-	TRBV7-9	TRBJ2-7	CASSLGIAIEQYF	TGTGCCAGCAGCTTAGGGATAGCAATCGAGCAGTACTTC
-	-	TRBV5-1	TRBJ1-2	CASSPSGRAPDYGYTF	TGCGCCAGCAGCCCGAGTGGGCGGGCCCCCGACTATGGCTACACCTTC
-	-	TRBV5-4	TRBJ1-2	CASSTGYYGYTF	TGTGCCAGCAGCACAGGATACTATGGCTACACCTTC
TRBD2	-	TRBV7-8	TRBJ2-1	CASSPGTSVYNEQFF	TGTGCCAGCAGCCCCGGGACTAGCGTTTACAATGAGCAGTTCTTC
-	-	TRBV7-9	TRBJ2-5	CASSLGGTQYF	TGTGCCAGCAGCTTAGGCGGGACGCAGTACTTC
-	-	TRBV18	TRBJ2-2	CASSPPPGELFF	TGTGCCAGCTCACCTCCCCCCGGGGAGCTGTTTTTT
-	-	TRBV2	TRBJ2-1	CASSDSRSSYNEQFF	TGTGCCAGCAGTGACAGCAGGAGCTCCTACAATGAGCAGTTCTTC
-	-	TRBV11-3	TRBJ2-7	CASSLHWTDSSYEQYF	TGTGCCAGCAGCTTACACTGGACAGATAGCTCCTACGAGCAGTACTTC
-	-	TRBV7-2	TRBJ2-7	CASSSAQRIGQYF	TGTGCCAGCAGCTCCGCGCAGCGAATAGGGCAGTACTTC
-	-	TRBV9	TRBJ2-2	CASSVFGAEGELFF	TGTGCCAGCAGCGTATTTGGGGCAGAGGGGGAGCTGTTTTTT
-	-	TRBV7-9	TRBJ1-1	CASSHVLGDTEAFF	TGTGCCAGCAGCCACGTTTTGGGGGACACTGAAGCTTTCTTT
-	few	TRBV6-5	TRBJ1-5	CASSYSSGDQPQHF	TGTGCCAGCAGTTACTCATCGGGGGATCAGCCCCAGCATTTT
-	-	TRBV7-9	TRBJ2-3	CASRGGASPPNTQYF	TGTGCCAGCAGAGGTGGGGCTTCACCTCCTAATACGCAGTATTTT
-	-	TRBV9	TRBJ2-5	CASSELGQSEETQYF	TGTGCCAGCAGCGAGCTGGGGCAGTCAGAAGAGACCCAGTACTTC
TRBD1	-	TRBV7-9	TRBJ2-7	CASSAPGQGTSYEQYF	TGTGCCAGCAGCGCCCCGGGACAGGGGACATCCTACGAGCAGTACTTC
-	-	TRBV4-2	TRBJ2-3	CASSQARRVDADTQYF	TGTGCCAGCAGCCAAGCTAGACGGGTAGACGCAGATACGCAGTATTTT